The entry below gives a single T cell receptor beta chain sequence along with its context. The entry originates in a study of shared clonotypes between healthy human individuals. Overall study context: The donor pool was made up of a couple of women and three men aged 18 to 49.

Terminally differentiated effector memory CD45RA+ cells were excluded by CCR7 positive selection of CD45RO-negative cells. DNA at about 190 ng, 25,000 to 30,000 T cell genomes, went into sorted-subset replicate PCRs. The repertoire was sequenced with immunoSEQ multiplex PCR; TCRdb's copy has only in-frame clones and lacks some. The sample has about 550,000 clones; around 95% are singletons. The V and J ends lost 0 bases and 5 bases respectively, with 8 bases between them. From germline, CDR1 is SGHDN and CDR2 FVKESK. CDR3 length: 14 amino acids. The material sequenced was naive CD8+ T cells sorted from blood. This sequence originates from a woman aged 25-40 years in good health. The rearrangement joins TRBV14 to TRBJ2-1; D call uncertain. CDR3 nucleotide sequence: TGTGCCAGCAGCCAAGACGCGACAAACAATGAGCAGTTCTTC. This gives the protein CASSQDATNNEQFF. The whole variable domain, filled in from reference TRBV14 and TRBJ2-1, reads EAGVTQFPSHSVIEKGQTVTLRCDPISGHDNLYWYRRVMGKEIKFLLHFVKESKQDESGMPNNRFLAERTGGTYSTLKVQPAELEDSGVYFCASSQDATNNEQFFGPGTRLTVL.